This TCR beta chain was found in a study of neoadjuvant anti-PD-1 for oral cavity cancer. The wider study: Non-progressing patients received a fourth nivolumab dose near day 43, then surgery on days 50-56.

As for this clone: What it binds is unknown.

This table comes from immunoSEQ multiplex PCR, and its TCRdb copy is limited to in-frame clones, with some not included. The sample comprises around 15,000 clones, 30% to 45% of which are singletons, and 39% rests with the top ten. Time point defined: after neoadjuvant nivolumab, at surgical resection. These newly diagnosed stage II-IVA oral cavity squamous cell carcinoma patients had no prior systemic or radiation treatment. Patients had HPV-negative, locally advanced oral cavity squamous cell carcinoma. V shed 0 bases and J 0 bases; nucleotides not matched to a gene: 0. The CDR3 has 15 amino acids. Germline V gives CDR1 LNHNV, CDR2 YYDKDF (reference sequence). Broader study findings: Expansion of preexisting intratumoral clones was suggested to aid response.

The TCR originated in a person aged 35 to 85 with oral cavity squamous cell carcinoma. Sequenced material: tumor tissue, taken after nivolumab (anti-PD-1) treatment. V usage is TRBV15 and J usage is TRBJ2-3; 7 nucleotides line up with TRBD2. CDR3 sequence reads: CATSREGGSTDTQYF. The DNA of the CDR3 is TGTGCCACCAGCAGAGAGGGGGGGAGCACAGATACGCAGTATTTT.